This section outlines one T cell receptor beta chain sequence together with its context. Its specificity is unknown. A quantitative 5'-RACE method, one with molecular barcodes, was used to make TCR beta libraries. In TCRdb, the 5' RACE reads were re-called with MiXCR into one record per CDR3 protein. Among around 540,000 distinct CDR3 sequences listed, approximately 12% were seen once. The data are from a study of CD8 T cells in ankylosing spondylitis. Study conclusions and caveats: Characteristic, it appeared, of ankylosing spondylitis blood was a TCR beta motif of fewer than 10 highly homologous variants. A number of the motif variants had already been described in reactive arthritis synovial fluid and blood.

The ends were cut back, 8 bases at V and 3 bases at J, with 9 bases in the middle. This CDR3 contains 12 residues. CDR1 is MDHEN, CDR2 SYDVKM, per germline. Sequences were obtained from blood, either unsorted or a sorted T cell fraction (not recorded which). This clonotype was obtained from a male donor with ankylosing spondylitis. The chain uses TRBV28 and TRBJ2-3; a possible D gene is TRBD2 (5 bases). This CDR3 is CASAGNTDTQYF. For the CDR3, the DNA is TGTGCCAGCGCCGGGAATACAGATACGCAGTATTTT.